This entry lists 10 T cell receptor beta chains sequenced from one sample in a study of blood T cells in healthy people across ages. A J-beta primer mix and a sample-barcoded 5' primer were used in a second PCR of about 7 to 12 cycles. A single record per CDR3 protein comes from TCRdb applying MiXCR to the 5' RACE reads. The sample carries 1.5 million to 2 million distinct CDR3 sequences, just under 50% recorded once. The sequenced sample consisted of blood. Every receptor here comes from a woman in her 40s in good health.

On this clonotype itself: One junction end does not reproduce the germline sequence, and a read error may be involved. The chain links TRBV29-1 to TRBJ1-4; possibly TRBD1 for D (5 bases). This CDR3 contains 14 residues. Germline V gives CDR1 SQVTM, CDR2 ANQGSEA. The CDR3 spells CCVEDRGAREKLFF. In DNA, the CDR3 is TGCTGCGTTGAAGATAGAGGGGCTCGGGAAAAACTGTTTTTT. Full variable domain (rest looked up from reference TRBV29-1 and TRBJ1-4): SAVISQKPSRDICQRGTSLTIQCQVDSQVTMMFWYRQQPGQSLTLIATANQGSEATYESGFVIDKFPISRPNLTFSTLTVSNMSPEDSSIYLCCVEDRGAREKLFFGSGTQLSVL.

This clonotype occurred once. The J gene is TRBJ2-3, the V gene TRBV5-1, with 7 bases matching TRBD2. V gave up 8 bases and J gave up 2 bases; unmatched junction bases: 8. Germline CDR1 and CDR2: SGHRS and YFSETQ. The CDR3 contains 14 residues. Here the CDR3 DNA reads TGCGCCAGTCTCCGGGGGGATAACACAGATACGCAGTATTTT. Residues: CASLRGDNTDTQYF.

The rearrangement joins TRBV3-1 to TRBJ1-2; 8 bases are shared with TRBD1. V gave up 0 bases and J gave up 3 bases; unmatched junction bases: 6. Germline CDR1 and CDR2: LGHDT and YNNKEL (reference sequence). This CDR3 spans 16 amino acids. The CDR3 reads CASSQDATGVDYGYTF. CDR3 bases: TGTGCCAGCAGCCAAGATGCGACAGGGGTGGACTATGGCTACACCTTC.

In this sample, this clonotype turned up a few times. V and J are TRBV29-1 and TRBJ2-7, with 9 bases matching TRBD1. Germline V gene lookup returns CDR1 SQVTM and CDR2 ANQGSEA. V lost 1 base, J lost 6 bases, and 10 bases stayed unmatched. The CDR3 length is 15 residues. The CDR3 loop reads CSVEGTWDRATEQYF. CDR3 sequence (DNA): TGCAGCGTTGAAGGAACCTGGGACAGGGCCACCGAGCAGTACTTC.

J is TRBJ2-7 and V is TRBV18; D is possibly TRBD1 (6 bases). The J call may not be correct, given that the DNA end is closer to TRBJ2-5. Germline assignment: CDR1 KGHSH and CDR2 LQKENI. The CDR3 runs 17 residues. CDR3 amino acids: CASSPRTTGPRAETQYF. DNA for the CDR3: TGTGCCAGCTCACCGCGTACGACAGGACCACGGGCAGAGACCCAGTACTTC.

Notes on this clonotype: Possible read error: a much larger clone is one base away. The chain recombines TRBV2 with TRBJ2-7, with 7 bases aligning to TRBD1. The last part of the DNA fits TRBJ2-5 better; the J call may be wrong. The CDR3 length is 13 residues. Germline V CDR1 and CDR2: SNHLY, FYNNEI. CDR3 region: CASSENRGETQYF. CDR3 DNA: TGTGCCAGCAGTGAAAACAGGGGAGAGACCCAGTACTTC.

This rearrangement joins TRBV7-6 to TRBJ2-7; TRBD1 aligns across 7 bases. Germline V gene data show CDR1 as SGHVS and CDR2 as FNYEAQ. J gave up 6 bases and V 1 base, and 3 bases lay outside the gene matches. This CDR3 is built from 13 residues. The CDR3 DNA is TGTGCCAGCAGCTTAGTGTGGGACAGCGAGCAGTACTTC. Translated, it gives CASSLVWDSEQYF.

J is TRBJ2-1 and V is TRBV29-1; maybe TRBD2 (6 bases). The ends were cut back, 5 bases at V and 6 bases at J, with 11 bases in the middle. The CDR3 has 12 amino acids. Germline CDR1 SQVTM, CDR2 ANQGSEA. CDR3 nucleotides: TGCAGCGTTCCCCGCGGGGTCAATGAGCAGTTCTTC. Its translation is CSVPRGVNEQFF.

The rearrangement uses TRBV29-1 and TRBJ2-7; D is perhaps TRBD1 or TRBD2 (5 bases each). The V gene lost 7 bases and the J gene lost 7 bases, with 14 bases spanning the gap. The CDR3 sequence is 11 residues long. Germline V gene data show CDR1 as SQVTM and CDR2 as ANQGSEA. The CDR3 nucleotides are TGCAGCGGCTGGGACGGAATAGAGCAGTACTTC. It yields the protein CSGWDGIEQYF.

This clonotype was picked up a small number of times. V usage is TRBV7-2 and J usage is TRBJ1-2; maybe TRBD1 (5 bases). This CDR3 spans 15 amino acids. The V end was cut by 5 bases, the J end by 0 bases, with 13 bases between. Germline V gene data show CDR1 as SGHTA and CDR2 as FQGNSA. The DNA for the CDR3 is TGTGCCAGCAGCAGACAGACAGTAGCTAACTATGGCTACACCTTC. Its translation: CASSRQTVANYGYTF. Filled out from reference TRBV7-2 and TRBJ1-2, the complete variable domain reads GAGVSQSPSNKVTEKGKDVELRCDPISGHTALYWYRQSLGQGLEFLIYFQGNSAPDKSGLPSDRFSAERTGGSVSTLTIQRTQQEDSAVYLCASSRQTVANYGYTFGSGTRLTVV.